This TCR beta chain was sequenced during a study of blood T cell repertoires in COVID-19. Per the germline V gene, CDR1 is SGHNT and CDR2 is YYREEE (reference sequence). The CDR3 has 16 amino acids. Trimming stripped 4 bases from V and 4 bases from J, with 21 bases between. Only in-frame clones appear in the TCRdb table, and some are missing; sequencing was by immunoSEQ multiplex PCR. The sample yields roughly 150,000 clones, around 80% seen once. The V call is TRBV5-4, the J call TRBJ2-7, with D maybe TRBD2 (6 bases). The TCR originated in a woman aged 50 to 65 who had recovered from COVID-19. The sequencing sample was made of PBMCs or T cells enriched from blood (not recorded which). CDR3 bases: TGTGCCAGCAGCCCCGGGGGACTGCGCGGAGGTTACGAGCAGTACTTC. It encodes CASSPGGLRGGYEQYF. Combining the CDR3 with reference TRBV5-4 and TRBJ2-7 gives the whole variable domain ETGVTQSPTHLIKTRGQQVTLRCSSQSGHNTVSWYQQALGQGPQFIFQYYREEENGRGNFPPRFSGLQFPNYSSELNVNALELDDSALYLCASSPGGLRGGYEQYFGPGTRLTVT.